This TCR beta chain was sequenced in a study of blood T cell repertoires in COVID-19 (dated by TCRdb to between 2020 and 2021). In the study overall: Samples covering the acute and convalescent phases of COVID-19 were provided by collaborators in the United States, Italy and Spain. The prospective study material was composed of cDNA or gDNA derived from T cells, B-cell-depleted T cells, or PBMCs. The dataset comprised deeply sampled blood TCRbeta repertoires from subjects exposed to, actively infected with, or recovered from COVID-19. The repertoires were released in a freely available public database intended as a resource for research on the immune response to SARS-CoV-2. The samples were drawn from the first 160 participants of the ongoing ImmuneRACE study and from over 950 subjects provided by 6 global collaborators. A de-identified subject ID, COVID-19 status, age in years and sex were almost always included in the sample metadata. Where available, HLA class I and class II types were obtained from metadata supplied by the sample provider rather than from assay-based typing. General conclusions and limits of the study: The quantity of clinical and demographic metadata differed by source and by participant and was supplied without curation.

The CDR3 numbers 17 residues from cysteine through phenylalanine. Just CDR3 DNA is preserved here, 51 bases in frame from base 1. Whole blood was collected in K2EDTA tubes by collaborating institutions according to the institutions' own protocols. For TCRbeta analysis, collaborators shipped samples as frozen whole blood, isolated PBMCs, or DNA extracted from either of those sample types. Worth noting for this clone: It has no known antigen specificity. Base quality data are lacking; no much larger clone is found one base away.

TCRbeta CDR3 regions were amplified from genomic DNA using the immunoSEQ Assay, a bias-controlled multiplex PCR. Regarding the original processing steps: Nucleated cell counts per sample were estimated from amplification of reference gene primers within the assay. To quantify the absolute abundance of each unique TCRbeta CDR3 rearrangement, sequence reads were collapsed and filtered. For each sample, productive Simpson clonality was calculated by taking the square root of Simpson's diversity index across productive rearrangements. Held by TCRdb, this immuneACCESS table contains in-frame sequences only and omits some clones. Under half of the omission traces to an unresolved V gene where checked; the cause of the rest is unknown. That table gives V, J and clone size, and the DNA gave D and trimming. This sample holds over 200,000 clones; 88% were observed only once. Of the sample, 0.65% to 0.95% falls within the top ten clones.

The sequence joins TRBV12-2 to TRBJ2-1; TRBD2 is the table's D call, not checked against the DNA. TRBV12-2 is termed a pseudogene. The sequence derives from a woman aged 25 to 45 with acute or convalescent COVID-19. Specimen: peripheral blood. CDR3 protein: CASRLGGFAGGVGEQFF. The nucleotides read TGTGCAAGTCGCTTAGGAGGATTTGCGGGAGGGGTAGGTGAGCAGTTCTTC.